The clone carrying this T cell receptor beta chain appeared a few times. Its cognate antigen is unknown. This sample is part of a study of beta chain features in type 1 diabetes. Whole-study context: The examined sorted cells totaled 107,917,701 across samples.

Investigators reverse transcribed all isolated RNA, so they sequenced expressed TCRB transcripts. Produced via immunoSEQ multiplex PCR; TCRdb's table is partial and in-frame only. The sample lists 600,000 to 750,000 clones, over 10% occurring once. A single heparinised blood sample, averaging around 120 mL, was obtained per donor. The CDR3 sequence is 15 residues long. Study-wide points: Shorter TCRB CDR3s, moderately but significantly so, were found in Type 1 diabetes patients in all four CD4+ subsets. Possible PCR preference for shorter templates applied equally to patients and controls. VDJ junctions in type 1 diabetes patients carried more deletions and fewer insertions.

Sequenced material: naive CD4+ T cells from blood. The receptor's source is a man between 25 and 39 years old with type 1 diabetes. The chain joins TRBV21-1 to TRBJ2-3. TRBV21-1 is described as a pseudogene. CDR3 sequence: CAYCAGADLTDTQYF. The DNA of the CDR3 is TGTGCCTACTGTGCCGGGGCCGACCTCACAGATACGCAGTATTTT.